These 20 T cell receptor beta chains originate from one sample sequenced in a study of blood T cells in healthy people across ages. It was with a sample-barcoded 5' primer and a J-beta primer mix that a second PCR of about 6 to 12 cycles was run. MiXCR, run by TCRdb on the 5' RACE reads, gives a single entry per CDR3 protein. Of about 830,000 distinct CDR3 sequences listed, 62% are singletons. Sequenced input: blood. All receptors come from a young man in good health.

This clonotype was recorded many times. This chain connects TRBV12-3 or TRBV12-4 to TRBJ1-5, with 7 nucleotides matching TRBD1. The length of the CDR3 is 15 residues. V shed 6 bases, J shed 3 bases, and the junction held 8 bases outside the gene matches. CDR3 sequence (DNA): TGTGCCAGCAGCCGATACAGGGGAGACAATCAGCCCCAGCATTTT. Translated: CASSRYRGDNQPQHF.

CDR3: CASRGRITDTQYF. CDR3 nucleotide sequence: TGTGCCAGCAGAGGCAGGATCACAGATACGCAGTATTTT. The rearrangement joins TRBV27 to TRBJ2-3; D gene unclear. Deletions cut 6 bases from V and 2 bases from J, with 9 bases between. Germline V gives CDR1 MNHEY, CDR2 SMNVEV (reference sequence). The CDR3 totals 13 residues.

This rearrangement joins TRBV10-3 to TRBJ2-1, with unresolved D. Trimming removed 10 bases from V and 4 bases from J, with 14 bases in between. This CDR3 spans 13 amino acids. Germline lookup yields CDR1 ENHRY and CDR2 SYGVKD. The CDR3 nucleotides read TGTGCCACCTCGACGGCAACTTACAATGAGCAGTTCTTC. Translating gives CATSTATYNEQFF.

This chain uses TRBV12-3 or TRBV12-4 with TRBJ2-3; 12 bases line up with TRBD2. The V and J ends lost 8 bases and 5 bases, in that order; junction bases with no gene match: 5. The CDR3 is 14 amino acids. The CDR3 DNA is TGTGCCAGCGGTTCGACTAGCGGGGGAGATACGCAGTATTTT. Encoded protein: CASGSTSGGDTQYF.

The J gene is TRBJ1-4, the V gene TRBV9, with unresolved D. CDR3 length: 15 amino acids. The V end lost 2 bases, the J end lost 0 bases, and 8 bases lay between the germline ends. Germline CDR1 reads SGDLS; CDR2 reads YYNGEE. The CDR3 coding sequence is TGTGCCAGCAGCGTCGCACAAGCAACTAATGAAAAACTGTTTTTT. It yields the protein CASSVAQATNEKLFF.

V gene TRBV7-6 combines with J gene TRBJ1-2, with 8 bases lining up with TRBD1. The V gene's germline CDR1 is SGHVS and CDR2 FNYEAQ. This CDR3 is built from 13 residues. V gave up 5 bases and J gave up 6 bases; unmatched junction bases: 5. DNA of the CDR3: TGTGCCAGCAGCGGACAGGGACCGAATGGCTACACCTTC. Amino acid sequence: CASSGQGPNGYTF.

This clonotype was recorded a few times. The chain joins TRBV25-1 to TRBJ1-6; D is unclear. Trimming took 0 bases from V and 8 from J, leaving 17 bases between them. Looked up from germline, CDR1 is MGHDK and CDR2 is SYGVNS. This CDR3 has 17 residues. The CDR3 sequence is CASSEYSGEPYDSPLHF. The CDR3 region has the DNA TGTGCCAGCAGTGAATACTCCGGGGAACCTTACGATTCACCCCTCCACTTT.

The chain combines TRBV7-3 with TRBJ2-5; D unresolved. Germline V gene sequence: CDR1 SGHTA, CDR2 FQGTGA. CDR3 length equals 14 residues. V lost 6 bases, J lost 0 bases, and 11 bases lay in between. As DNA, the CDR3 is TGTGCCAGCAGTTTAGACGGTAACCAAGAGACCCAGTACTTC. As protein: CASSLDGNQETQYF. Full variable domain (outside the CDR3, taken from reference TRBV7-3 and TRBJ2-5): GAGVSQTPSNKVTEKGKYVELRCDPISGHTALYWYRQSLGQGPEFLIYFQGTGAADDSGLPNDRFFAVRPEGSVSTLKIQRTERGDSAVYLCASSLDGNQETQYFGPGTRLLVL.

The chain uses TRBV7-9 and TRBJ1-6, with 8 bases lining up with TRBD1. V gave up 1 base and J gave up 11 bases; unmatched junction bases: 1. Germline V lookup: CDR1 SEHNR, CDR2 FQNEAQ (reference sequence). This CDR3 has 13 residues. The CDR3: CASSLEQGAPLHF. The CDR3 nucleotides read TGTGCCAGCAGCTTAGAACAGGGGGCACCCCTCCACTTT.

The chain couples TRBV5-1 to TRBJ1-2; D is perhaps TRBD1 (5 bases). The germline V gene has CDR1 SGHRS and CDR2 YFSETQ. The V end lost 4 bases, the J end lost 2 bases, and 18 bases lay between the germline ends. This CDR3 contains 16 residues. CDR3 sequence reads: CASSPGGARGNYGYTF. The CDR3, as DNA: TGCGCCAGCAGCCCAGGAGGGGCCCGGGGAAACTATGGCTACACCTTC.

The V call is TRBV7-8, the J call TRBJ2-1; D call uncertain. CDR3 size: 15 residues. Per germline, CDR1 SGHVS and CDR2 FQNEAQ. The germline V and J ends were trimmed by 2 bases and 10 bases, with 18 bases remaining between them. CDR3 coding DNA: TGTGCCAGCAGCTTAACGTTAAGGGTCAACTTGGAGCAGTTCTTC. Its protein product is CASSLTLRVNLEQFF.

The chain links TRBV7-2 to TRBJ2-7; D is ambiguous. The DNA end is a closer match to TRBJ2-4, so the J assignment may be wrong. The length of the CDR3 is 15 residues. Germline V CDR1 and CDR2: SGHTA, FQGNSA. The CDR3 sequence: CASSYTPVGESIQYF. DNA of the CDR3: TGTGCCAGCAGCTACACACCGGTGGGTGAGAGCATTCAGTACTTC.

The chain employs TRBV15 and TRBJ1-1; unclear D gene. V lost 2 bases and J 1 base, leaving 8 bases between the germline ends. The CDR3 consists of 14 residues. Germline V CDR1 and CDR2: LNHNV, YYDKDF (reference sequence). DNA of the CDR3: TGTGCCACCAGCAGATCGAAGGGGAACACTGAAGCTTTCTTT. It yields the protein CATSRSKGNTEAFF.

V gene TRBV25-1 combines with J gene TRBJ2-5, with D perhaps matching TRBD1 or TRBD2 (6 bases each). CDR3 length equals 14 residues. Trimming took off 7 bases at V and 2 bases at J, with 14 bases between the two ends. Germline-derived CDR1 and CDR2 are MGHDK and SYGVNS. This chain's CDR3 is CASKRGGLQETQYF. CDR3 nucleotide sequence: TGTGCCAGCAAAAGAGGGGGGCTGCAAGAGACCCAGTACTTC.

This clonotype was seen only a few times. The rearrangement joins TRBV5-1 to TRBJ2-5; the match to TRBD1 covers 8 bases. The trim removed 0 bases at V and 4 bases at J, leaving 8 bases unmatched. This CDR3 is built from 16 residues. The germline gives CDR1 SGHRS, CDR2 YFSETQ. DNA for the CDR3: TGCGCCAGCAGCTTGGCCTTGGGACAGGCTTTAGAGACCCAGTACTTC. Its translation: CASSLALGQALETQYF. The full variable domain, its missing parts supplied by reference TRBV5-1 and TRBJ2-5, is KAGVTQTPRYLIKTRGQQVTLSCSPISGHRSVSWYQQTPGQGLQFLFEYFSETQRNKGNFPGRFSGRQFSNSRSEMNVSTLELGDSALYLCASSLALGQALETQYFGPGTRLLVL.

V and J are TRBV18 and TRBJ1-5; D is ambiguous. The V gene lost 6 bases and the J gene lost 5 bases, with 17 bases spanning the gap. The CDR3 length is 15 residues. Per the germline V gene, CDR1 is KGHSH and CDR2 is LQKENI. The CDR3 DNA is TGTGCCAGCTCGCCGGGCGGGAGGCAGGATCAGCCCCAGCATTTT. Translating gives CASSPGGRQDQPQHF.

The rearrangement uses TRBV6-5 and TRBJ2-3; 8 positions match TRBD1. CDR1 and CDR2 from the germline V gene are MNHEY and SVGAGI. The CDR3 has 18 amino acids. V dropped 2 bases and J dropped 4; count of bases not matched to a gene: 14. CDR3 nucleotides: TGTGCCAGCAGTTACGGGCAGGGGCGGACAGGGACGGCAGATACGCAGTATTTT. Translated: CASSYGQGRTGTADTQYF.

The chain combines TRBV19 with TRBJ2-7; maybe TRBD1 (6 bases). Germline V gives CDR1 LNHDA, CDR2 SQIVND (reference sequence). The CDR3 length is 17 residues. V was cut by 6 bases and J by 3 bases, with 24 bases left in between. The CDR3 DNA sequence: TGTGCCAGTAGCGCAGTAGGATATGGGACACCAAACTACGAGCAGTACTTC. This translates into CASSAVGYGTPNYEQYF. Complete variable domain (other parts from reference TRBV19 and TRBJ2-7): DGGITQSPKYLFRKEGQNVTLSCEQNLNHDAMYWYRQDPGQGLRLIYYSQIVNDFQKGDIAEGYSVSREKKESFPLTVTSAQKNPTAFYLCASSAVGYGTPNYEQYFGPGTRLTVT.

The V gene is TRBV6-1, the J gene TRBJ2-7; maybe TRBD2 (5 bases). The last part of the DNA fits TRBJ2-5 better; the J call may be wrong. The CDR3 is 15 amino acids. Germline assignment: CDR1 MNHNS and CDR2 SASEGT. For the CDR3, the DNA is TGTGCCAGCAGTGAAGGGGTGTCCCGCGGGGAGACCCAGTACTTC. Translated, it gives CASSEGVSRGETQYF.

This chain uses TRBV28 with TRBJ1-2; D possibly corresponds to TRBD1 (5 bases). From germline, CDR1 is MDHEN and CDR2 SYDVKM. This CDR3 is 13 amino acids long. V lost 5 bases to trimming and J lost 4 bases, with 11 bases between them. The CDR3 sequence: CASSDSLGYGYTF. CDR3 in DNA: TGTGCCAGCAGTGACAGCCTGGGCTATGGCTACACCTTC.